What follows is one TCR beta chain and its context. The ends were cut back, 6 bases at V and 2 bases at J, with 19 bases in the middle. Germline V gene data show CDR1 as MDHEN and CDR2 as SYDVKM. CDR3 length equals 16 residues. This sample was taken from a study of T cell responses to AZD1222 COVID-19 vaccine. The table came from immunoSEQ multiplex PCR; TCRdb's copy has only in-frame clones and leaves some out. This sample has about 150,000 clones, with roughly 91% found just once. Sequenced material: peripheral blood, taken 28 days after the second AZD1222 dose. The clonotype was recovered from an adult who received the AZD1222 COVID-19 vaccine. The V gene is TRBV28, the J gene TRBJ1-2; no firm D call. The CDR3 reads CASRPRTGPQNYGYTF. CDR3 DNA sequence: TGTGCCAGCAGGCCGAGAACGGGCCCCCAAAACTATGGCTACACCTTC.